This TCR beta chain is drawn from a study of T cell repertoires in cytomegalovirus infection (dated by TCRdb to between 2018 and 2021). A note on the overall study: Recently identified HLA-C-restricted CMV epitopes, whose presentation resists viral immunomodulation, were targeted by peptide stimulations together with well-studied HLA-B-restricted epitopes. Because public TCR beta signatures pointed to carriage of CMV infection together with the matching HLA type, the HLA type of each donor mattered for the analysis.

Beyond this particular receptor, the publication reports: In the ex vivo response, HLA-C-restricted CMV-specific TCR beta clonotypes were dominant, and in two of eight donors the single most frequent clonotype came from this HLA-C-restricted group. Cumulative frequency of public TCR beta family members discriminated carriers of CMV infection plus the relevant HLA type in this cohort and an independent approximately 360-donor cohort.

This clonotype came up a few times. Its cognate antigen has yet to be identified. Per-base qualities were not stored, and no clone one base away is much larger. The CDR3 covers 18 residues, taking in both the cysteine and the phenylalanine. Only CDR3 DNA is held: 54 bases, read in frame from base 1. Per the germline V gene, MGHRA is the CDR1 and YSYEKL is the CDR2. V is reduced by 1 base and J by 7 bases, leaving a spacing of 25 bases between them. The sample's treatment or condition label is to be understood as: in vitro stimulation with specific CMV peptide epitopes to enrich CMV-specific T cells. For sequencing, an Illumina HiSeq 1500 was employed. Starting from the raw public reads, TCRdb applied fastp trimming at Q25, assembled clones with MiXCR and retained in-frame beta chains. Rows merge per CDR3 protein into single entries with the most common DNA and genes. This sample lists about 920,000 distinct CDR3 sequences; around 30% were detected once. The top ten constitute over 13% of the sample.

This receptor was obtained from a human donor in good health (CMV status not recorded). Some clones in this sample may be carry-over from other donors' samples. Recombination linked TRBV4-1 to TRBJ1-1, with the D gene call left open. Here the sequenced sample was cultured CD8+ T cells from PBMCs, taken from culture after CMV antigen stimulation. The CDR3 reads CASSQVTPTVGPLNEAFF. The bases read TGCGCCAGCAGCCAAGTGACCCCGACTGTGGGTCCGCTTAATGAAGCTTTCTTT.